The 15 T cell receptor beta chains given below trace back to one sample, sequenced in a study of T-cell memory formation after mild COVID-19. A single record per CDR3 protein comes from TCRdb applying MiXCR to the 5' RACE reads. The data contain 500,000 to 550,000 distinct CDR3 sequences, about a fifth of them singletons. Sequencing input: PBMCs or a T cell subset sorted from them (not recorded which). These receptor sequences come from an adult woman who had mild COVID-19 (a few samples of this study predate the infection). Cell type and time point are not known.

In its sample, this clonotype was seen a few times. DNA of the CDR3: TGTGCCAGCAGTGAAGGACCGTTCATGAACACTGAAGCTTTCTTT. It is translated as CASSEGPFMNTEAFF. The chain carries TRBV6-1 and TRBJ1-1; no clear D. The germline V gene encodes CDR1 MNHNS and CDR2 SASEGT. V shed 1 base and J shed 0 bases, with 9 bases lying between them. This CDR3 is built from 15 residues.

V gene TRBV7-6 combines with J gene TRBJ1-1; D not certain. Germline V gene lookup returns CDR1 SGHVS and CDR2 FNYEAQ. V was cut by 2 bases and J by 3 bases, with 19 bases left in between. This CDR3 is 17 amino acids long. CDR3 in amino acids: CASSLPSKEPGDTEAFF. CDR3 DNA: TGTGCCAGCAGCTTACCGTCTAAGGAGCCTGGGGACACTGAAGCTTTCTTT. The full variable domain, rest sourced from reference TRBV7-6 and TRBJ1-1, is GAGVSQSPRYKVTKRGQDVALRCDPISGHVSLYWYRQALGQGPEFLTYFNYEAQQDKSGLPNDRFSAERPEGSISTLTIQRTEQRDSAMYRCASSLPSKEPGDTEAFFGQGTRLTVV.

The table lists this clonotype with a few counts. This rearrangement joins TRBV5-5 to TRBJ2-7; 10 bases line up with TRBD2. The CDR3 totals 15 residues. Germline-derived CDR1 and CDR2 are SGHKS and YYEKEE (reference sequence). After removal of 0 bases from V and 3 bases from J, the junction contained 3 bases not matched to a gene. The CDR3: CASSLGAGGRYEQYF. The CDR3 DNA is TGTGCCAGCAGCTTGGGAGCGGGAGGGCGCTACGAGCAGTACTTC.

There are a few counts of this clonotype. Here the CDR3 reads CASSEVIGYQETQYF. As DNA, the CDR3 is TGTGCCAGCAGTGAAGTGATCGGGTACCAAGAGACCCAGTACTTC. J is TRBJ2-5 and V is TRBV2; no clear D gene. Germline CDR1 reads SNHLY; CDR2 reads FYNNEI. This CDR3 spans 15 amino acids. Trimming took off 1 base at V and 0 bases at J, with 9 bases between the two ends.

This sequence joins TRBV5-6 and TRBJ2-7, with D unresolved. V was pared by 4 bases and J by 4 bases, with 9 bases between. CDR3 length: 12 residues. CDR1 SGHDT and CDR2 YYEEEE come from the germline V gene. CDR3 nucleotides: TGTGCCAGCAGCGTTGACGGTTACGAGCAGTACTTC. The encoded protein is CASSVDGYEQYF.

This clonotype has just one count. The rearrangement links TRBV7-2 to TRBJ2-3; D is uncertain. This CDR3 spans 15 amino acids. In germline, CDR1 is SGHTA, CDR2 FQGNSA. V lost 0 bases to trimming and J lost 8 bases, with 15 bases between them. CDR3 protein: CASSLAPQHGLTQYF. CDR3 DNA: TGTGCCAGCAGCTTAGCCCCCCAGCACGGTCTTACGCAGTATTTT.

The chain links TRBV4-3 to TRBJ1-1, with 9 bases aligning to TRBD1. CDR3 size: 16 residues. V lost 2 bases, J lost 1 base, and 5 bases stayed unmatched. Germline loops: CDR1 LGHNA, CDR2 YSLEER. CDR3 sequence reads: CASSQSPGQGNTEAFF. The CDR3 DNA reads TGCGCCAGCAGCCAATCTCCGGGACAGGGGAACACTGAAGCTTTCTTT.

The CDR3 DNA follows: TGTGCCAGCAGTGAAGTGGGTTCGCCCCTCCACTTT. It encodes CASSEVGSPLHF. V is TRBV6-1 and J is TRBJ1-6; D remains ambiguous. Trimming stripped 1 base from V and 13 bases from J, with 8 bases between. CDR3 length equals 12 residues. Germline-derived CDR1 and CDR2 are MNHNS and SASEGT.

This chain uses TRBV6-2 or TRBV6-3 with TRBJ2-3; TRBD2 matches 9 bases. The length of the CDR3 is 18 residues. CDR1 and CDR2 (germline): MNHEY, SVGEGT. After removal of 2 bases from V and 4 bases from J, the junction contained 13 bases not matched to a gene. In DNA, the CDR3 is TGTGCCAGCAGTTACCCTGGAACGGGGACTAGCTGGGCAGATACGCAGTATTTT. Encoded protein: CASSYPGTGTSWADTQYF.

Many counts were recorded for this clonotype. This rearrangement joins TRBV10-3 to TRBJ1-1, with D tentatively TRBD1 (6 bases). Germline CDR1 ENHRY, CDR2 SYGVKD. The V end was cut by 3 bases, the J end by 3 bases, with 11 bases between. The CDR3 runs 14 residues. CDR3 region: CAISDGRGDTEAFF. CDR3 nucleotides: TGTGCCATCAGTGATGGCAGGGGAGACACTGAAGCTTTCTTT.

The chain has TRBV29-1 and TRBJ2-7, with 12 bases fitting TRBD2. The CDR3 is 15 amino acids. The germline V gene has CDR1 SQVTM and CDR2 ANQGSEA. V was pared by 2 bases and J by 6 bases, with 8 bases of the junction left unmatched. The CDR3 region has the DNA TGCAGCGTTGAACGACTAGCGGGAGAATCTCGCGAGCAGTACTTC. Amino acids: CSVERLAGESREQYF.

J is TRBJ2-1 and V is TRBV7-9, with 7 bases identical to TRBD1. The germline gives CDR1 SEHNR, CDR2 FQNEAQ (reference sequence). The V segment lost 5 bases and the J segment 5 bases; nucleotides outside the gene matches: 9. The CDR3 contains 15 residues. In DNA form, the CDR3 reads TGTGCCAGCAGCCCTACCTTCAGGGGGAACAATGAGCAGTTCTTC. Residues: CASSPTFRGNNEQFF.

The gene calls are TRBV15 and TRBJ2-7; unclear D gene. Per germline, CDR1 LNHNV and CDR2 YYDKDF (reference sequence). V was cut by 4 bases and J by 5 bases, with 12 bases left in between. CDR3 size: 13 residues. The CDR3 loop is CATSKERVHEQYF. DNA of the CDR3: TGTGCCACCAGCAAAGAAAGGGTCCACGAGCAGTACTTC.

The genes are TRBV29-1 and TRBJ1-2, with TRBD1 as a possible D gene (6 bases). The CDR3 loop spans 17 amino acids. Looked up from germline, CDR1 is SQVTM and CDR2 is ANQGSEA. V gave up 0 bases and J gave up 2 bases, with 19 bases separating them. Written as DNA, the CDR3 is TGCAGCGTTGAAGAGGGGGCAGGGGCGCGAATCAACTATGGCTACACCTTC. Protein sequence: CSVEEGAGARINYGYTF.

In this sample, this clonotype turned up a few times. CDR3 protein: CASSLNKWYEQYF. In DNA, the CDR3 is TGTGCCAGCAGCTTAAACAAGTGGTACGAGCAGTACTTC. J is TRBJ2-7 and V is TRBV7-2; D is undetermined. Trimming shortened V by 2 bases and J by 4 bases, and 9 bases separated the two germline ends. The CDR3 contains 13 residues. From germline, CDR1 is SGHTA and CDR2 FQGNSA.